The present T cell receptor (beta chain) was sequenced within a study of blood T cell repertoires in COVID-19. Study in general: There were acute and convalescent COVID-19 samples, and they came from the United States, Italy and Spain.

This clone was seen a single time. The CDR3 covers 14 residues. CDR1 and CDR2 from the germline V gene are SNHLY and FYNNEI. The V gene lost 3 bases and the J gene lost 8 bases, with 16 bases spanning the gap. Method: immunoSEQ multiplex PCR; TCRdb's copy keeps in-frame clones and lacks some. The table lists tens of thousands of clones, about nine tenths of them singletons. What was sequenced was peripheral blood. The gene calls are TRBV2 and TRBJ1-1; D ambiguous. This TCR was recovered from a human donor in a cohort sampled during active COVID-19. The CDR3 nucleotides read TGTGCCAGCAGTGACCGTGACATCGTTCCCGAAGCTTTCTTT. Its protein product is CASSDRDIVPEAFF.